These 7 T cell receptor beta chains share one sample of origin, sequenced in a study of cytomegalovirus exposure and HLA in healthy donors. The primer mix had 60 Vbeta and 13 Jbeta primers. The assay was immunoSEQ multiplex PCR, and TCRdb's table has in-frame clones only and misses some. The data contain fewer than 200,000 clones, approximately 80% of them seen just once; the ten biggest clones take up around 4.3%. Sequencing used PBMCs. The receptor set was obtained from a woman between 45 and 65 years old in good health and CMV-seropositive.

The CDR3 region is CASSYRTGSGKPQHF. The CDR3 DNA reads TGTGCCAGCAGTTACCGGACAGGGTCGGGGAAGCCCCAGCATTTT. The V gene is TRBV6-8, the J gene TRBJ1-5; TRBD1 agrees at 8 bases. The V gene's germline CDR1 is MNHGY and CDR2 SAAAGT. The CDR3 spans 15 residues. V was clipped by 2 bases and J by 8 bases; unmatched bases: 8.

The gene calls are TRBV9 and TRBJ2-4, with D possibly TRBD2 on 5 matching bases. CDR3 length equals 13 residues. V was clipped by 0 bases and J by 6 bases, with 7 bases between them. CDR1 and CDR2 (germline): SGDLS, YYNGEE. For the CDR3, the DNA is TGTGCCAGCAGCGTAGGTGGAGGAAACATTCAGTACTTC. Translating gives CASSVGGGNIQYF.

This rearrangement joins TRBV6-1 to TRBJ1-4, with D tentatively TRBD1 (6 bases). V was clipped by 8 bases and J by 8 bases, with 18 bases between them. CDR1 MNHNS and CDR2 SASEGT come from the germline V gene. This CDR3 spans 14 amino acids. In DNA, the CDR3 is TGTGCCAGCTCCCACGGGGGGGCTGAAGAAAAACTGTTTTTT. As protein: CASSHGGAEEKLFF.

The chain has TRBV9 and TRBJ2-1, with TRBD2 as a possible D gene (6 bases). The CDR3 length is 16 residues. V shed 0 bases and J shed 3 bases, with 13 bases lying between them. Germline-derived CDR1 and CDR2 are SGDLS and YYNGEE. CDR3 protein: CASSVDLATIYNEQFF. The CDR3 DNA is TGTGCCAGCAGCGTAGATCTAGCGACAATCTACAATGAGCAGTTCTTC.

J is TRBJ1-1 and V is TRBV6-1, with 8 bases lining up with TRBD1. Trimming took 6 bases from V and 0 from J; bases not matched to a gene: 6. This CDR3 has 15 amino acids. CDR1 and CDR2 (germline): MNHNS, SASEGT. The CDR3 DNA is TGTGCCAGCAGCCGGACAGGGCATCTGAACACTGAAGCTTTCTTT. This gives the protein CASSRTGHLNTEAFF.

J is TRBJ2-1 and V is TRBV18, with 8 bases aligning to TRBD2. The germline V gene has CDR1 KGHSH and CDR2 LQKENI. The junction had 11 bases not matched to a gene; V was cut back by 6 bases and J by 7 bases. This CDR3 comprises 15 residues. CDR3 nucleotides: TGTGCCAGCTCTCCCAGCGGGGGAGTAAAAAATGAGCAGTTCTTC. This encodes CASSPSGGVKNEQFF.

This clone was detected a few times. J is TRBJ1-1 and V is TRBV29-1, with TRBD1 matching over 8 bases. CDR1 and CDR2 from the germline V gene are SQVTM and ANQGSEA. CDR3 size: 13 residues. With 3 bases clipped from V and 10 bases from J, the junction kept 10 bases outside the gene matches. DNA of the CDR3: TGCAGCGTTGACTTTCGGACAGGGAAGCGAGCTTTCTTT. This sequence encodes CSVDFRTGKRAFF.